This TCR beta chain was sequenced in a study of OX40 agonist ivuxolimab in advanced cancers. Study details: Having had anti-PD-1, anti-PD-L1 or anti-CTLA-4 therapy before was allowed, and about 42% had some. Three partial responders included one hepatocellular carcinoma patient and two cutaneous melanoma patients.

Per germline, CDR1 SGHDN and CDR2 FVKESK. V was shortened by 1 base and J by 6 bases, with 7 bases between the two germline ends. The CDR3 is 12 amino acids. As to this clone: Antigen specificity is unknown.

Whole-study results and caveats: In the 0.1 to 3.0 mg/kg range, CD4+ and CD8+ blood T cells had expanded clonally by week 6. Mean expanded clone counts were higher in CD8+ than CD4+ T cells.

Sequencing was performed with immunoSEQ multiplex PCR; in TCRdb, only in-frame clones are kept and a portion is missing. The table includes about 100,000 clones, roughly nine tenths detected once. The material sequenced was CD4+ or CD8+ T cells sorted from blood, taken in a trial of the OX40 agonist ivuxolimab. This TCR was recovered from an adult with an advanced solid tumor such as melanoma, head and neck, liver or kidney cancer. The rearrangement uses TRBV14 and TRBJ2-7; no clear D gene. The CDR3 region has the DNA TGTGCCAGCAGCCAAGGAAGGCTCGAGCAGTACTTC. Its translation is CASSQGRLEQYF.